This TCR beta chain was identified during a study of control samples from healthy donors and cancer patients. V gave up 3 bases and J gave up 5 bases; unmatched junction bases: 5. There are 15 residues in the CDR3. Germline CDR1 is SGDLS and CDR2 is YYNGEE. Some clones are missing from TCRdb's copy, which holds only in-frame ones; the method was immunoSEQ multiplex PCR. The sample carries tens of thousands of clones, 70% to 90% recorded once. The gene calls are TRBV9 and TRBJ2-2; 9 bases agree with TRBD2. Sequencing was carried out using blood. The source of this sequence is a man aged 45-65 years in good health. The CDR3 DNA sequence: TGTGCCAGCAGCGGTTTAGCGGGGGCGACCGGGGAGCTGTTTTTT. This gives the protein CASSGLAGATGELFF.